What follows is one T cell receptor beta chain and its context. The antigen is unknown. The CDR3 loop spans 16 amino acids. The V gene's germline CDR1 is SGHRS and CDR2 YFSETQ. Trimming at V came to 1 base and at J to 2 bases, leaving 1 base not matched to a gene. This entry belongs to a study of cytomegalovirus exposure and HLA in healthy donors. General observations from the study: Cytomegalovirus-associated status was assigned to more than 150 TCR beta chains.

PCR used 60 Vbeta primers and 13 Jbeta primers. Sequencing was performed with immunoSEQ multiplex PCR; in TCRdb, only in-frame clones are kept and a portion is missing. The profile covers roughly 180,000 clones, with 70% to 90% appearing a single time and about 0.82% taken by the ten largest. The chain employs TRBV5-1 and TRBJ2-5; 14 nucleotides match TRBD2. Source material: PBMCs. This sequence was found in a woman aged 18 to 35 in good health and CMV-seronegative. Written as DNA, the CDR3 is TGCGCCAGCAGCTTGAGGACTAGCGGGAGGCAAGAGACCCAGTACTTC. As protein: CASSLRTSGRQETQYF.